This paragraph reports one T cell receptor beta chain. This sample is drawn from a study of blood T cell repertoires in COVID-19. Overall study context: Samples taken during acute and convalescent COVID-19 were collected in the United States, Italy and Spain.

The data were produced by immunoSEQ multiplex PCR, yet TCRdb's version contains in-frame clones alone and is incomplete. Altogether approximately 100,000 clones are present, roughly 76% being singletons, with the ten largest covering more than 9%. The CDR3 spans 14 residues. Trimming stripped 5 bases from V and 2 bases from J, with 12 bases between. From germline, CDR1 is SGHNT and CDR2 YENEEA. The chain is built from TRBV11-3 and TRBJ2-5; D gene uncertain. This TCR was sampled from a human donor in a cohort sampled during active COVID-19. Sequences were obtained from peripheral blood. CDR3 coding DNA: TGTGCCAGCAGCCTCCTGAGTAGTCAAGAGACCCAGTACTTC. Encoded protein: CASSLLSSQETQYF.